This T cell receptor beta chain emerged from a study of T cell responses to AZD1222 COVID-19 vaccine. This CDR3 comprises 15 residues. The germline CDR1 and CDR2 sequences are LGHDT and YNNKEL (reference sequence). V gave up 3 bases and J gave up 0 bases, with 9 bases separating them. Findings of the study overall: Donors were chiefly white British, with a greater number of females, and clonal diversity was perhaps underestimated. Spike-specific TCRs gained breadth and depth after people received two AZD1222 doses.

In regard to this clone: The antigen is unknown.

Researchers grouped second doses given at about 4 or about 12 weeks into one pool. Clones were sequenced by immunoSEQ multiplex PCR, and TCRdb holds only the in-frame ones, with some missing. The sample consists of around 110,000 clones, roughly 93% of them appearing once. The sequence was collected from an adult who received the AZD1222 COVID-19 vaccine. The input for sequencing was peripheral blood, taken 28 days after the second AZD1222 dose. V and J are TRBV3-1 (or the pseudogene TRBV3-2) and TRBJ1-3, with D tentatively TRBD1 (5 bases). In DNA, the CDR3 is TGTGCCAGCAGCCAGGGACCGACCTCTGGAAACACCATATATTTT. As protein: CASSQGPTSGNTIYF.